The 5 T cell receptor beta chains in this list originate from one sample, sequenced in a study of graft-versus-host responses after intestinal transplantation. The repertoire was sequenced with immunoSEQ multiplex PCR; TCRdb's copy has only in-frame clones and lacks some. The table includes some 31,000 clones, approximately 93% detected once. The sequencing used PBMCs, collected 66 days after intestinal transplant. The receptor source for this set is a human patient who received an intestinal transplant, so some T cells may come from the graft donor.

This rearrangement joins TRBV5-8 to TRBJ2-1; 11 bases are a match to TRBD1. Per germline, CDR1 SGHTS and CDR2 YDEGEE. The length of the CDR3 is 14 residues. J was trimmed by 7 bases and V by 3 bases; bases with no gene match: 3. This CDR3 is CASSWGQGENEQFF. The DNA for the CDR3 is TGTGCCAGCAGCTGGGGACAGGGGGAGAATGAGCAGTTCTTC.

The CDR3 reads CASSLDASLGNTIYF. In DNA form, the CDR3 reads TGTGCCAGCAGCTTAGACGCCAGTTTAGGAAACACCATATATTTT. The chain recombines TRBV7-7 with TRBJ1-3; D is uncertain. The V gene's germline CDR1 is SSHAT and CDR2 FNYEAQ (reference sequence). V was trimmed by 1 base and J by 4 bases, leaving 11 bases between them. The CDR3 length is 15 residues. The entire variable domain, with the rest obtained from reference TRBV7-7 and TRBJ1-3, is as follows: GAGVSQSPRYKVTKRGQDVTLRCDPISSHATLYWYQQALGQGPEFLTYFNYEAQPDKSGLPSDRFSAERPEGSISTLTIQRTEQRDSAMYRCASSLDASLGNTIYFGEGSWLTVV.

The genes are TRBV6-5 and TRBJ1-4; no firm D call. CDR1 is MNHEY, CDR2 SVGAGI, per germline. This CDR3 has 13 amino acids. V was trimmed by 3 bases and J by 8 bases, leaving 10 bases between them. CDR3 nucleotides: TGTGCCAGCAGTTATCGTCTAGGAGAAAAACTGTTTTTT. Amino acids: CASSYRLGEKLFF.

This clone was counted between two and nine times. The chain links TRBV6-6 to TRBJ1-2; 11 bases are a match to TRBD1. This CDR3 region has 16 residues. Germline-derived CDR1 and CDR2 are MNHNY and SVGAGI (reference sequence). Trimming removed 5 bases from V and 3 bases from J; junction bases left unmatched: 8. The CDR3 here is CASSGRGTGGDYGYTF. DNA of the CDR3: TGTGCCAGCAGTGGGAGGGGGACAGGGGGGGACTATGGCTACACCTTC.

This chain links TRBV10-2 with TRBJ1-2; the D gene is possibly TRBD1 (5 bases). Germline CDR1 WSHSY, CDR2 SAAADI. V shed 5 bases and J shed 5 bases, with 12 bases lying between them. This CDR3 comprises 13 residues. The CDR3 sequence is CASSLSGRYGYTF. Written as DNA, the CDR3 is TGCGCCAGCAGTCTATCAGGGAGGTATGGCTACACCTTC.